One and the same sample provided the 5 T cell receptor beta chains below, sequenced in a study of T cells after yellow fever vaccination. TCRdb reprocessed the 5' RACE reads via MiXCR and lists one record per CDR3 protein. Among 90,000 to 130,000 distinct CDR3 sequences listed, more than 7.5% were seen once. The sample was CD8+ T cells sorted from PBMCs, taken 45 days after the yellow fever booster vaccination. The receptors derive from a man aged 30-40 years who received the YFV17D yellow fever vaccine.

This clonotype was recorded at least ten times. This rearrangement joins TRBV29-1 to TRBJ2-7; D possibly matches TRBD1 or TRBD2 (5 bases each). The CDR3 spans 13 residues. V lost 7 bases, J lost 5 bases, and 18 bases lay in between. CDR1 is SQVTM, CDR2 ANQGSEA, per germline. CDR3 protein: CSAEEGPGHEQYF. The CDR3 DNA follows: TGCAGCGCAGAAGAGGGGCCGGGCCACGAGCAGTACTTC.

This clonotype was counted many times. This chain joins TRBV29-1 and TRBJ2-7; 7 positions agree with TRBD1. Germline V lookup: CDR1 SQVTM, CDR2 ANQGSEA. The trim removed 0 bases at V and 2 bases at J, leaving 4 bases unmatched. The CDR3 is 14 residues long. The CDR3 DNA sequence: TGCAGCGTTGAAGAGCAGGGGGAGACCTACGAGCAGTACTTC. Encoded protein: CSVEEQGETYEQYF.

This clonotype has a count of ten or more. V gene TRBV29-1 combines with J gene TRBJ1-2; D may be TRBD1 (5 bases). Trimming left V 4 bases short and J 1 base short, with 7 bases between. The CDR3 totals 12 residues. Germline V CDR1 and CDR2: SQVTM, ANQGSEA. CDR3 amino acids: CSVGGDNYGYTF. Written as DNA, the CDR3 is TGCAGCGTTGGGGGGGATAACTATGGCTACACCTTC.

This clonotype was observed at least ten times. The chain employs TRBV7-6 and TRBJ1-1, with D possibly being TRBD1 (5 bases). Germline V gene sequence: CDR1 SGHVS, CDR2 FNYEAQ. V was pared by 7 bases and J by 0 bases, with 12 bases between. The CDR3 has 14 amino acids. This CDR3 reads CASTSGGMNTEAFF. The DNA of the CDR3 is TGTGCCAGCACCTCCGGGGGAATGAACACTGAAGCTTTCTTT.

In this sample, this clonotype turned up many times. The chain uses TRBV7-8 and TRBJ2-7; unclear D gene. The CDR3 is made up of 12 amino acids. Germline CDR1 reads SGHVS; CDR2 reads FQNEAQ. The ends were cut back, 5 bases at V and 0 bases at J, with 5 bases in the middle. CDR3 amino acids: CASSPPSYEQYF. DNA for the CDR3: TGTGCCAGCAGCCCCCCCTCCTACGAGCAGTACTTC.